These 21 T cell receptor beta chains were sequenced from one sample in a study of blood T cell repertoires in COVID-19. Method: immunoSEQ multiplex PCR; TCRdb's copy keeps in-frame clones and lacks some. This sample has 180,000 or so clones; over 80% occur once, and the top ten carry 5.5% to 8%. What was sequenced was peripheral blood. The receptors originated from a middle-aged woman with COVID-19, enrolled during active disease.

J is TRBJ2-6 and V is TRBV29-1, with a possible D match to TRBD1 (6 bases). Per the germline V gene, CDR1 is SQVTM and CDR2 is ANQGSEA. The CDR3 has 16 residues. Trimming removed 4 bases at V and 2 bases at J, with 15 bases between. The CDR3 DNA is TGCAGCGTTGTTCCTGGACAGTCTCCTGGGGCCAACGTCCTGACTTTC. It specifies CSVVPGQSPGANVLTF.

V gene TRBV3-1 (or the pseudogene TRBV3-2) combines with J gene TRBJ2-1; D is ambiguous. The CDR3 runs to 15 residues. V was trimmed by 0 bases and J by 6 bases, leaving 12 bases between them. The germline CDR1 and CDR2 sequences are LGHDT and YNNKEL (reference sequence). CDR3 residues: CASSQDPIARNEQFF. CDR3 DNA sequence: TGTGCCAGCAGCCAAGATCCCATAGCCCGCAATGAGCAGTTCTTC.

This clone occurred once. This chain uses TRBV5-1 with TRBJ2-3, with D unresolved. Germline loops: CDR1 SGHRS, CDR2 YFSETQ. The V and J ends lost 0 bases and 5 bases respectively, with 13 bases between them. CDR3 length equals 15 residues. For the CDR3, the DNA is TGCGCCAGCAGCTTGGAAGACTCAGAGGTAGATACGCAGTATTTT. Translation: CASSLEDSEVDTQYF.

The chain has TRBV19 and TRBJ2-7; D unclear. V lost 2 bases and J lost 2, with 7 bases in between. Germline V gives CDR1 LNHDA, CDR2 SQIVND (reference sequence). The CDR3 sequence is 13 residues long. CDR3 in DNA: TGTGCCAGTAGTATATACTCCGCCTACGAGCAGTACTTC. Translated, it gives CASSIYSAYEQYF. The full variable domain, its missing parts supplied by reference TRBV19 and TRBJ2-7, is DGGITQSPKYLFRKEGQNVTLSCEQNLNHDAMYWYRQDPGQGLRLIYYSQIVNDFQKGDIAEGYSVSREKKESFPLTVTSAQKNPTAFYLCASSIYSAYEQYFGPGTRLTVT.

The rearrangement uses TRBV19 and TRBJ1-5; TRBD1 aligns across 8 bases. The ends lost 4 bases at V and 6 bases at J; junction bases unmatched: 5. CDR3 length: 14 residues. From germline, CDR1 is LNHDA and CDR2 SQIVND (reference sequence). The CDR3 loop reads CASSTDRGGQPQHF. The CDR3 DNA reads as TGTGCCAGTAGTACCGACAGGGGCGGTCAGCCCCAGCATTTT. Variable domain in full (rest from reference TRBV19 and TRBJ1-5): DGGITQSPKYLFRKEGQNVTLSCEQNLNHDAMYWYRQDPGQGLRLIYYSQIVNDFQKGDIAEGYSVSREKKESFPLTVTSAQKNPTAFYLCASSTDRGGQPQHFGDGTRLSIL.

V and J are TRBV19 and TRBJ2-1, with TRBD2 matching 13 bases. This CDR3 comprises 20 residues. CDR1 and CDR2 from the germline V gene are LNHDA and SQIVND (reference sequence). Trimming took 3 bases from V and 5 from J; bases not matched to a gene: 16. CDR3 coding DNA: TGTGCCAGTAGTATCGATAGTCCAGGACTAGCGGGAGTTGCAGACAATGAGCAGTTCTTC. Translation: CASSIDSPGLAGVADNEQFF.

The chain joins TRBV6-4 to TRBJ2-3; 8 nucleotides align to TRBD2. The CDR3 sequence is 15 residues long. The junction had 2 bases not matched to a gene; V was cut back by 2 bases and J by 1 base. CDR1 is MRHNA and CDR2 is SNTAGT in the germline V gene. CDR3 region: CASSDGAGGTDTQYF. In DNA, the CDR3 is TGTGCCAGCAGTGACGGAGCGGGGGGCACAGATACGCAGTATTTT.

In its sample, this clone was seen a few times. This chain links TRBV6-1 with TRBJ1-6; D possibly corresponds to TRBD1 (6 bases). The V gene's germline CDR1 is MNHNS and CDR2 SASEGT. The CDR3 is 15 amino acids. V was pared by 1 base and J by 5 bases, with 9 bases between. The CDR3 loop reads CASSEGSGDNSPLHF. CDR3 nucleotide sequence: TGTGCCAGCAGTGAAGGGTCAGGGGATAATTCACCCCTCCACTTT.

The chain carries TRBV15 and TRBJ2-7; D call uncertain. The V gene lost 0 bases and the J gene lost 6 bases, with 9 bases spanning the gap. The CDR3 is 13 residues long. Germline V gene data show CDR1 as LNHNV and CDR2 as YYDKDF (reference sequence). The chain's CDR3 is CATSRDPVGEQYF. Here the CDR3 DNA reads TGTGCCACCAGCAGAGACCCGGTTGGCGAGCAGTACTTC.

The chain employs TRBV24-1 and TRBJ2-5; TRBD1 agrees at 7 bases. Germline CDR1 is KGHDR and CDR2 is SFDVKD. The CDR3 has 15 residues. Trimming took 4 bases from V and 5 from J; bases not matched to a gene: 9. DNA of the CDR3: TGTGCCACCAGTGACCTCCGGGACAGTGAGGAGACCCAGTACTTC. It is translated as CATSDLRDSEETQYF.

The chain has TRBV5-6 and TRBJ2-5; 7 nucleotides agree with TRBD1. CDR1 SGHDT and CDR2 YYEEEE come from the germline V gene. The CDR3 has 15 amino acids. Trimming removed 1 base from V and 5 bases from J; junction bases left unmatched: 8. CDR3 residues: CASSLPETGFETQYF. CDR3 DNA: TGTGCCAGCAGCTTGCCGGAGACAGGGTTCGAGACCCAGTACTTC.

This chain uses TRBV25-1 with TRBJ2-7; D perhaps matches TRBD1 (5 bases). CDR3 length: 10 residues. Germline CDR1 and CDR2: MGHDK and SYGVNS. Deletions cut 8 bases from V and 6 bases from J, with 8 bases between. The CDR3 region has the DNA TGTGCCAGCTCCAGGGTCGAGCAGTACTTC. It codes for CASSRVEQYF.

The chain links TRBV5-5 to TRBJ2-7; perhaps TRBD2 as D (6 bases). Trimming left V 0 bases short and J 3 bases short, with 13 bases between. Germline values: CDR1 SGHKS, CDR2 YYEKEE (reference sequence). This CDR3 is built from 15 residues. The DNA for the CDR3 is TGTGCCAGCAGCTTGGCCGGAGGGTCGATCTACGAGCAGTACTTC. Translating it yields CASSLAGGSIYEQYF. Variable domain in full (rest from reference TRBV5-5 and TRBJ2-7): DAGVTQSPTHLIKTRGQQVTLRCSPISGHKSVSWYQQVLGQGPQFIFQYYEKEERGRGNFPDRFSARQFPNYSSELNVNALLLGDSALYLCASSLAGGSIYEQYFGPGTRLTVT.

The chain carries TRBV21-1 and TRBJ2-5; the tabulated D call, TRBD2, remains unverified against the DNA. TRBV21-1 is a pseudogene locus. The CDR3 length is 16 residues. This CDR3 is CASSKEVAGGEETQYF. CDR3 nucleotides: TGTGCCAGCAGCAAAGAGGTAGCGGGAGGGGAGGAGACCCAGTACTTC.

The rearrangement joins TRBV5-1 to TRBJ2-3; possibly TRBD2 for D (6 bases). Germline V gives CDR1 SGHRS, CDR2 YFSETQ. V lost 5 bases to trimming and J lost 0 bases, with 13 bases between them. The CDR3 loop spans 15 amino acids. CDR3 sequence (DNA): TGCGCCAGCAGGCGGGCGCGGGGTAGCACAGATACGCAGTATTTT. Amino acids: CASRRARGSTDTQYF.

The gene calls are TRBV7-9 and TRBJ1-1; D is unclear. The germline V and J ends were trimmed by 1 base and 2 bases, with 8 bases remaining between them. This CDR3 has 14 amino acids. Germline V gene lookup returns CDR1 SEHNR and CDR2 FQNEAQ (reference sequence). DNA for the CDR3: TGTGCCAGCAGCTTAGGTCAGACAAACACTGAAGCTTTCTTT. This gives the protein CASSLGQTNTEAFF. Supplemented by reference TRBV7-9 and TRBJ1-1, the full variable domain reads DTGVSQNPRHKITKRGQNVTFRCDPISEHNRLYWYRQTLGQGPEFLTYFQNEAQLEKSRLLSDRFSAERPKGSFSTLEIQRTEQGDSAMYLCASSLGQTNTEAFFGQGTRLTVV.

V usage is TRBV12-3 or TRBV12-4 and J usage is TRBJ1-3, with D hard to call. The ends were cut back, 2 bases at V and 6 bases at J, with 2 bases in the middle. The CDR3 runs 11 residues. CDR3 sequence reads: CASSLQNTIYF. In nucleotides, the CDR3 is TGTGCCAGCAGTTTACAAAACACCATATATTTT.

This clone appeared a single time. The chain has TRBV19 and TRBJ1-1; D gene ambiguous. Germline CDR1 and CDR2: LNHDA and SQIVND (reference sequence). The CDR3 consists of 16 residues. The V gene lost 2 bases and the J gene lost 1 base, with 14 bases spanning the gap. Here the CDR3 DNA reads TGTGCCAGTAGTATAAGAAAGGTGCGGCAGAACACTGAAGCTTTCTTT. Its protein is CASSIRKVRQNTEAFF.

V usage is TRBV3-1 (or the pseudogene TRBV3-2) and J usage is TRBJ1-2; D perhaps matches TRBD1 (5 bases). Germline CDR1 and CDR2: LGHDT and YNNKEL (reference sequence). CDR3 length: 17 amino acids. The V end lost 1 base, the J end lost 3 bases, and 18 bases lay between the germline ends. This chain's CDR3 is CASSQVVRGERHYGYTF. The CDR3 coding sequence is TGTGCCAGCAGCCAAGTAGTTCGGGGGGAGCGACACTATGGCTACACCTTC.

The chain combines TRBV9 with TRBJ2-3; possible D gene TRBD1, 6 bases. The CDR3 covers 14 residues. Trimming stripped 7 bases from V and 0 bases from J, with 12 bases between. CDR1 is SGDLS, CDR2 YYNGEE, per germline. This CDR3 reads CASATGLSTDTQYF. In DNA, the CDR3 is TGTGCCAGCGCAACAGGGCTGAGCACAGATACGCAGTATTTT.

This clone was seen a few times. This sequence joins TRBV24-1 and TRBJ1-1; possible D gene TRBD1, 5 bases. CDR3 size: 12 residues. V was cut by 3 bases and J by 10 bases, with 11 bases left in between. Per the germline V gene, CDR1 is KGHDR and CDR2 is SFDVKD. DNA for the CDR3: TGTGCCACCAGTGATGTGGGGGAGGCAGCTTTCTTT. It yields the protein CATSDVGEAAFF.